This T cell receptor beta chain was identified during a study of T cell responses to AZD1222 COVID-19 vaccine. As for the study in general: Whether given at about 4 or about 12 weeks, second doses were pooled.

On this clone itself: What it binds is not known.

The method was immunoSEQ multiplex PCR; TCRdb's version includes in-frame clones alone and lacks a portion of them. Of 72,000 or so clones listed, roughly 85% are singletons. Findings and limits, study-wide: With two AZD1222 doses given, Spike-specific TCR breadth and depth both rose. Only a handful of AZD1222 recipients, more than 5 in all, had baseline seropositivity. The donor group comprised mostly white British people and more females; the analysis possibly underestimated clonal diversity.

The length of the CDR3 is 14 residues. Germline V gives CDR1 MGHRA, CDR2 YSYEKL. V lost 1 base and J lost 11, with 17 bases in between. This rearrangement joins TRBV4-1 to TRBJ1-1; D is unclear. Specimen: peripheral blood, collected on day 0 of AZD1222 vaccination. The sequence came from an adult in good health. The CDR3 DNA reads TGCGCCAGCAGCCAAGGGCCCCGGGGAAAAGAGGCTTTCTTT. It yields the protein CASSQGPRGKEAFF.